These 18 T cell receptor beta chains originate from one sample sequenced in a study of CD8 T cells in ankylosing spondylitis. TCRdb independently ran MiXCR on the 5' RACE reads; one entry per CDR3 protein. The table shows under 550,000 distinct CDR3 sequences, with approximately 26% occurring only once. Their target antigens are unknown. Study-level points and caveats: Apparently characteristic of ankylosing spondylitis blood was a TCR beta motif (about 8 highly homologous variants).

Specimen: blood, either unsorted or a sorted T cell fraction (not recorded which). The receptors originated from a male donor with ankylosing spondylitis.

DNA for the CDR3: TGTGCCAGCAGCTTCTCCCCTCCCGGGAGGGGCTATGAGCAGTTCTTC. As protein: CASSFSPPGRGYEQFF. The rearrangement links TRBV7-2 to TRBJ2-1; 8 bases are a match to TRBD2. Per germline, CDR1 SGHTA and CDR2 FQGNSA. J was trimmed by 8 bases and V by 3 bases; bases with no gene match: 12. The CDR3 runs 16 residues.

The chain joins TRBV12-3 or TRBV12-4 to TRBJ2-2, with 8 nucleotides matching TRBD2. This CDR3 contains 14 residues. V dropped 8 bases and J dropped 5; count of bases not matched to a gene: 7. The DNA for the CDR3 is TGTGCCAGCGGTGTGGTAGCGGGGACCGGGGAGCTGTTTTTT. It yields the protein CASGVVAGTGELFF.

This clonotype was detected once. The V gene is TRBV5-1, the J gene TRBJ2-1; D is perhaps TRBD2 (6 bases). The germline V and J ends were trimmed by 5 bases and 8 bases, with 14 bases remaining between them. The CDR3 is 13 amino acids. The germline CDR1 and CDR2 sequences are SGHRS and YFSETQ. CDR3 region: CASRLGSGDEQFF. The CDR3 DNA reads as TGCGCCAGCAGACTCGGGAGTGGGGATGAGCAGTTCTTC.

This clonotype was observed a few times. J is TRBJ1-1 and V is TRBV25-1; tentatively, D is TRBD1 (6 bases). Trimming removed 4 bases at V and 1 base at J, with 10 bases between. This CDR3 comprises 14 residues. CDR1 MGHDK and CDR2 SYGVNS come from the germline V gene. CDR3 sequence reads: CASSGPGQNTEAFF. The CDR3 DNA sequence: TGTGCCAGCAGTGGGCCGGGACAGAACACTGAAGCTTTCTTT.

This clonotype was seen only a few times. V and J are TRBV18 and TRBJ1-1; tentatively, D is TRBD1 (6 bases). Trimming stripped 2 bases from V and 1 base from J, with 20 bases between. CDR1 and CDR2 (germline): KGHSH, LQKENI. This CDR3 has 18 amino acids. The CDR3 loop reads CASSPLGLPQGPNTEAFF. The CDR3 bases are TGTGCCAGCTCACCATTGGGTCTTCCGCAGGGGCCGAACACTGAAGCTTTCTTT.

This clonotype has more than one count but fewer than ten. The chain is built from TRBV20-1 and TRBJ2-1, with 10 positions matching TRBD2. The trim removed 0 bases at V and 9 bases at J, leaving 11 bases unmatched. The CDR3 totals 16 residues. CDR1 is DFQATT and CDR2 is SNEGSKA in the germline V gene (reference sequence). The CDR3 sequence is CSARDRSSGSKVEQFF. In DNA form, the CDR3 reads TGCAGTGCTAGAGATCGGTCTAGCGGGAGCAAAGTTGAGCAGTTCTTC.

The genes are TRBV5-1 and TRBJ2-7, with D possibly matching TRBD2 (5 bases). Germline assignment: CDR1 SGHRS and CDR2 YFSETQ. Trimming shortened V by 4 bases and J by 5 bases, and 13 bases separated the two germline ends. The CDR3 spans 13 residues. The CDR3 region is CASSPTGFDEQYF. As DNA, the CDR3 is TGCGCCAGCAGCCCCACGGGATTCGACGAGCAGTACTTC. Looking up the rest from reference TRBV5-1 and TRBJ2-7 gives the full variable domain: KAGVTQTPRYLIKTRGQQVTLSCSPISGHRSVSWYQQTPGQGLQFLFEYFSETQRNKGNFPGRFSGRQFSNSRSEMNVSTLELGDSALYLCASSPTGFDEQYFGPGTRLTVT.

This clonotype has only a few counts. The chain employs TRBV7-8 and TRBJ1-5, with D unresolved. Trimming cost V 2 bases and J 6 bases, with 8 bases left between them. CDR3 length: 13 amino acids. Per the germline V gene, CDR1 is SGHVS and CDR2 is FQNEAQ. The CDR3 loop reads CASSLHRSQPQHF. The CDR3 DNA is TGTGCCAGCAGCTTACATCGTTCTCAGCCCCAGCATTTT. The full variable domain, completed using reference TRBV7-8 and TRBJ1-5, is GAGVSQSPRYKVAKRGQDVALRCDPISGHVSLFWYQQALGQGPEFLTYFQNEAQLDKSGLPSDRFFAERPEGSVSTLKIQRTQQEDSAVYLCASSLHRSQPQHFGDGTRLSIL.

The chain couples TRBV5-1 to TRBJ2-1, with D unresolved. CDR1 and CDR2 (germline): SGHRS, YFSETQ. Trimming took 3 bases from V and 6 from J, leaving 7 bases between them. The CDR3 loop spans 12 amino acids. The DNA for the CDR3 is TGCGCCAGCAGCTCACACCCCAATGAGCAGTTCTTC. This gives the protein CASSSHPNEQFF.

The rearrangement uses TRBV20-1 and TRBJ2-7, with D perhaps being TRBD1 or TRBD2 (6 bases each). The germline V gene encodes CDR1 DFQATT and CDR2 SNEGSKA (reference sequence). Trimming removed 7 bases at V and 4 bases at J, with 17 bases between. The CDR3 sequence is 13 residues long. CDR3 protein: CSGEWGAQYEQYF. CDR3 DNA: TGCAGTGGGGAGTGGGGGGCTCAATACGAGCAGTACTTC.

The gene calls are TRBV10-3 and TRBJ1-4; D uncertain. V was shortened by 0 bases and J by 5 bases, with 10 bases between the two germline ends. The CDR3 totals 15 residues. Looked up from germline, CDR1 is ENHRY and CDR2 is SYGVKD. CDR3 loop: CAISESQGRNEKLFF. The CDR3 DNA follows: TGTGCCATCAGTGAGTCGCAAGGGAGAAATGAAAAACTGTTTTTT.

The J gene is TRBJ1-1, the V gene TRBV11-3; D possibly corresponds to TRBD1 (6 bases). The germline V gene encodes CDR1 SGHNT and CDR2 YENEEA. The CDR3 runs to 15 residues. V was pared by 1 base and J by 1 base, with 10 bases between. The CDR3 spells CASSLGGQKNTEAFF. The CDR3 coding sequence is TGTGCCAGCAGCTTAGGTGGACAGAAGAACACTGAAGCTTTCTTT.

In this sample, this clonotype turned up a few times. The V call is TRBV6-1, the J call TRBJ2-5; D not certain. The germline gives CDR1 MNHNS, CDR2 SASEGT. CDR3 size: 11 residues. The V end lost 2 bases, the J end lost 6 bases, and 4 bases lay between the germline ends. The CDR3 sequence: CASSELQTQYF. The CDR3 coding sequence is TGTGCCAGCAGTGAACTTCAGACCCAGTACTTC.

This clonotype occurred a few times. The V gene is TRBV7-7, the J gene TRBJ2-3; perhaps TRBD1 as D (7 bases). Germline-derived CDR1 and CDR2 are SSHAT and FNYEAQ (reference sequence). Deletions cut 5 bases from V and 10 bases from J, with 13 bases between. The CDR3 has 12 residues. CDR3: CASSPGGNAQYF. The CDR3 bases are TGTGCCAGCAGCCCAGGGGGGAACGCGCAGTATTTT.

This clonotype was seen at least ten times. The rearrangement uses TRBV30 and TRBJ1-4; no clear D gene. The germline V and J ends were trimmed by 0 bases and 4 bases, with 9 bases remaining between them. In germline, CDR1 is GTSNPN, CDR2 SVGIG (reference sequence). This CDR3 comprises 14 residues. The CDR3 bases are TGTGCCTGGAGTGTAGGCAGCATTAATGAAAAACTGTTTTTT. Protein product: CAWSVGSINEKLFF.

The rearrangement links TRBV20-1 to TRBJ1-1; maybe TRBD1 (5 bases). The CDR3 consists of 15 residues. The germline V and J ends were trimmed by 1 base and 3 bases, with 15 bases remaining between them. Germline V CDR1 and CDR2: DFQATT, SNEGSKA (reference sequence). The CDR3 loop reads CSARAGYLQDTEAFF. As DNA, the CDR3 is TGCAGTGCTAGAGCAGGGTATCTGCAGGACACTGAAGCTTTCTTT.

The gene calls are TRBV7-8 and TRBJ1-2; unclear D gene. Germline V gene data show CDR1 as SGHVS and CDR2 as FQNEAQ. Trimming pared 5 bases from V and 3 bases from J, leaving 13 bases between. This CDR3 is built from 14 residues. The CDR3 reads CASSRTDFDYGYTF. The DNA of the CDR3 is TGTGCCAGCAGCCGTACAGATTTCGACTATGGCTACACCTTC. The entire variable domain, with the rest obtained from reference TRBV7-8 and TRBJ1-2, is as follows: GAGVSQSPRYKVAKRGQDVALRCDPISGHVSLFWYQQALGQGPEFLTYFQNEAQLDKSGLPSDRFFAERPEGSVSTLKIQRTQQEDSAVYLCASSRTDFDYGYTFGSGTRLTVV.

This clonotype has only a few counts. J is TRBJ2-1 and V is TRBV5-5, with 9 nucleotides matching TRBD2. The germline CDR1 and CDR2 sequences are SGHKS and YYEKEE (reference sequence). V lost 0 bases to trimming and J lost 7 bases; unmatched junction nucleotides: 8. This CDR3 has 16 residues. CDR3 sequence reads: CASSLGFSSGINEQFF. CDR3 in DNA: TGTGCCAGCAGCTTGGGGTTCTCTAGCGGGATAAATGAGCAGTTCTTC.